This is a list of T cell receptor beta chains from one sample in a study of blood T cells in healthy people across ages. TCRdb ran MiXCR on the 5' RACE reads and lists one entry per CDR3 protein. This sample has 1.5 million or so distinct CDR3 sequences, with roughly 45% found just once. Sequencing was performed on blood. The receptors derive from a woman aged 18-35 years in good health. CDR3s include the opening cysteine and the closing phenylalanine or tryptophan. A D gene is named only where the DNA matches it firmly. Not every row has a clone size; where given, it reads once, few, many or a size class.

DNA,CDR3,V,D,size,J
TGCAGTGCAAGCCGTACCTACGAGCAGTACTTC,CSASRTYEQYF,TRBV20-1,-,few,TRBJ2-7
TGTGCCAGCAGCAGAGAGACAAAAGACTATGGCTACACCTTC,CASSRETKDYGYTF,TRBV5-5,-,-,TRBJ1-2
TGTGCCAGCAGTGTAATACTAGCGAGCTCCTACAATGAGCAGTTCTTC,CASSVILASSYNEQFF,TRBV6-4,TRBD2,few,TRBJ2-1
TGTGCCAGCAGTTTATCCAGGGGTCCCCTAGCCCGTAATTACAATGAGCAGTACTTC,CASSLSRGPLARNYNEQYF,TRBV28,-,-,TRBJ2-7
TGCAGTGCTAGAGATTTAAAAAGGGTAGCGGGAGGGGCTGAGCAGTTCTTC,CSARDLKRVAGGAEQFF,TRBV20-1,TRBD2,-,TRBJ2-1
TGCAGTGCTACAGGGGGTATTTACGAGCAGTACTTC,CSATGGIYEQYF,TRBV20-1,TRBD1,few,TRBJ2-7
TGTGCCAGCAGTGCCGGACTAGTACGAGATGAGCAGTTCTTC,CASSAGLVRDEQFF,TRBV6-6,TRBD2,-,TRBJ2-1
TGTGCCATCAGTGAACAAGCGGGGGGGACCGGGGAGCTGTTTTTT,CAISEQAGGTGELFF,TRBV10-3,TRBD2,few,TRBJ2-2
TGTGCCAGCAGCCCCGGACTAGCTCGAGGCAATGAGCAGTACTTC,CASSPGLARGNEQYF,TRBV7-2,TRBD2,-,TRBJ2-5
TGTGCCAGCAGCCCGACAGGGGCGCTAACCTACGAGCAGTACTTC,CASSPTGALTYEQYF,TRBV12-3/TRBV12-4,TRBD1,-,TRBJ2-7
TGTGCCAGCAGGACAGCGGGACAACCTCCGTATTTT,CASRTAGQPPYF,TRBV12-3/TRBV12-4,-,-,TRBJ2-3
TGTGCCAGCAGCCCTTCCGGGACAGGGACCCTTGAGCAGTTCTTC,CASSPSGTGTLEQFF,TRBV9,TRBD1,-,TRBJ2-1
TGTGCCAGCATGCGGGGGGCGGAGGATGAGCAGTTCTTC,CASMRGAEDEQFF,TRBV27,TRBD2,-,TRBJ2-1
TGTGCCAGCAGCTCGGAACTAGTCCATGAGCAGTACTTC,CASSSELVHEQYF,TRBV11-2,-,-,TRBJ2-7
TGTGCCAGCAGCTTTCGGACAGGGAGGAACACTGAAGCTTTCTTT,CASSFRTGRNTEAFF,TRBV11-2,TRBD1,-,TRBJ1-1
TGTGCCAGCAGTCCCCAACAGGGGCGGGATGGCTACACCTTC,CASSPQQGRDGYTF,TRBV28,TRBD1,-,TRBJ1-2
TGCGCCAGCAGCTTGGAGTCGGGACAGGGGATAAACACTGAAGCTTTCTTT,CASSLESGQGINTEAFF,TRBV5-1,TRBD1,-,TRBJ1-1
TGTGCCAGCAGTTACAATACGGCCTTGAACACTGAAGCTTTCTTT,CASSYNTALNTEAFF,TRBV6-5,-,-,TRBJ1-1
TGTGCCAGCAGCCTACCGACAGGGGATTCTTACAATGGGCAGTTCTTC,CASSLPTGDSYNGQFF,TRBV7-4,TRBD1,once,TRBJ2-1
TGCGCCAGCAGCTCCCCGAACTTTACGGGACCGGAGGTCTATGGCTACACCTTC,CASSSPNFTGPEVYGYTF,TRBV5-1,-,-,TRBJ1-2
TGCAGTGCTAGGGGGACAGGGGGTTTCCCTTCCTACGAGCAGTACTTC,CSARGTGGFPSYEQYF,TRBV20-1,TRBD1,few,TRBJ2-7
TGTGCCAGCAGTTTCGGGGTTAATCAGCCCCAGCATTTT,CASSFGVNQPQHF,TRBV27,-,many,TRBJ1-5
TGTGCCATCCTACTTCTGACCACAAGCTCCTACGAGCAGTACTTC,CAILLLTTSSYEQYF,TRBV2,-,-,TRBJ2-7
TGTGCCAGCAGTTCTACAGGGGGCGTTGGCTACACCTTC,CASSSTGGVGYTF,TRBV12-3/TRBV12-4,TRBD1,few,TRBJ1-2
TGTGCCAGCAGCGCCGCTGGGGGGCCCGACGAGCAGTACTTC,CASSAAGGPDEQYF,TRBV9,-,few,TRBJ2-7
TGTGCCAGCAGTTCTCTCGACAGCTCCTACGAGCAGTACTTC,CASSSLDSSYEQYF,TRBV27,-,few,TRBJ2-7
TGCGCCAGCAGCATTCGACGAGCGGGAGAAGAGACCCAGTACTTC,CASSIRRAGEETQYF,TRBV5-1,TRBD2,-,TRBJ2-5
TGTGCCAGCAGTTTATTGCTGGGACGGGGCACAGATACGCAGTATTTT,CASSLLLGRGTDTQYF,TRBV27,-,few,TRBJ2-3
TGTGCCAGCAGTCCTCCGGCAGGGAGGAAAGATACGCAGTATTTT,CASSPPAGRKDTQYF,TRBV5-5,-,-,TRBJ2-3
TGTGCCAGCAGCTTAGGCCTAGTCTTGGAGACCCAGTACTTC,CASSLGLVLETQYF,TRBV13,-,few,TRBJ2-5
TGCGCCAGCAGCCTACTAGGGGGGTTTGGGGAGACCCAGTACTTC,CASSLLGGFGETQYF,TRBV5-1,-,-,TRBJ2-5
TGTGCCAGCGGCCTAGCGCCAAGCTCCTACAATGAGCAGTTCTTC,CASGLAPSSYNEQFF,TRBV4-2,-,few,TRBJ2-1
TGCGCCAGCAGCTTGGTGGGACCCCCAGATGCGCAGTATTTT,CASSLVGPPDAQYF,TRBV5-1,-,-,TRBJ2-3
TGTGCCAGCAGTTACACGGGACAGCCCTATGGCTACACCTTC,CASSYTGQPYGYTF,TRBV6-5,TRBD1,few,TRBJ1-2
TGCGCCAGCAGCCAAGGCAGGGCAACTGAAGCTTTCTTT,CASSQGRATEAFF,TRBV4-1,-,few,TRBJ1-1
TGTGCCAGCAGCTTTGACAGGGGAAGCGCTGAAGCTTTCTTT,CASSFDRGSAEAFF,TRBV7-3,TRBD1,few,TRBJ1-1
TGTGCCAGCACCAAATCCGGTGGGTCTAGCGGGGACCAAGAGACCCAGTACTTC,CASTKSGGSSGDQETQYF,TRBV27,TRBD2,few,TRBJ2-5
TGTGCCAGCAGCTTAGCGCACCGGGGACGGACTGAAGCTTTCTTT,CASSLAHRGRTEAFF,TRBV7-9,-,-,TRBJ1-1
TGTGCCACCAGTGACCGCCGCCAAGACGATGAGCAGTACTTC,CATSDRRQDDEQYF,TRBV24-1,-,-,TRBJ2-5
TGCAGTGCTAGAGACCGACTATCCTACGAGCAGTACTTC,CSARDRLSYEQYF,TRBV20-1,-,-,TRBJ2-7
TGTGCCAGCCATCAAAGACAGGGGGCAGATACTGAAGCTTTCTTT,CASHQRQGADTEAFF,TRBV28,TRBD1,-,TRBJ1-1
TGCGCCAGCAGCCACCCGGGGGCCGCGAACAATGAGCAGTTCTTC,CASSHPGAANNEQFF,TRBV4-1,-,few,TRBJ2-1
TGTGCCAGCACCCCTGGACAGGGCGGCACTGAAGCTTTCTTT,CASTPGQGGTEAFF,TRBV12-3/TRBV12-4,TRBD1,-,TRBJ1-1
TGCAGTGCTATGACAGGTGGGGATCAGCCCCAGCATTTT,CSAMTGGDQPQHF,TRBV20-1,-,-,TRBJ1-5
TGTGCCAGCAGCTCCCAGTTGAATGAGCAGTACTTC,CASSSQLNEQYF,TRBV7-2,-,-,TRBJ2-7
TGTGCCAGCAGTGCCGGGGGGGCCTTGACTAGCGGGAGACGCGAGCAGTACTTC,CASSAGGALTSGRREQYF,TRBV25-1,TRBD2,few,TRBJ2-7
TGTGCCAGCTTAAGGGACAGCTTTTACGAGCAGTACTTC,CASLRDSFYEQYF,TRBV6-1,TRBD1,few,TRBJ2-7
TGTGCCAGCTCACCACCGGACAGGGTACGCACAGATACGCAGTATTTT,CASSPPDRVRTDTQYF,TRBV18,TRBD1,-,TRBJ2-3
TGTGCCAGCAGCATGAACCGCCGGGACAGGGCGTTAACTAATGAAAAACTGTTTTTT,CASSMNRRDRALTNEKLFF,TRBV2,TRBD1,-,TRBJ1-4
TGTGCCAGCAGCTCGGGACTAGCGGACTACACAGATACGCAGTATTTT,CASSSGLADYTDTQYF,TRBV7-9,TRBD2,many,TRBJ2-3